The 28 T cell receptor beta chains below were found in one sample sequenced in a study of human T cells and chemical hapten exposure. Time point defined: pre-sensitization, week 0. Stated treatment: therapeutic diphenylcyclopropenone sensitization with weekly scalp DPC. TCRdb reprocessed the RACE reads via MiXCR and lists one record per CDR3 protein. The sample has approximately 260,000 distinct CDR3 sequences, 7.5% to 9% seen once. The sample in question was whole blood, obtained in connection with sensitization to the hapten diphenylcyclopropenone (DPC). Receptor source: a woman aged 40 to 50 with alopecia areata. Some clones in this sample may be carry-over from other donors' samples.

This clonotype has more than one count but fewer than ten. V and J are TRBV7-9 and TRBJ1-4; D ambiguous. Germline V CDR1 and CDR2: SEHNR, FQNEAQ (reference sequence). Trimming took off 5 bases at V and 6 bases at J, with 16 bases between the two ends. This CDR3 spans 15 amino acids. The CDR3 loop reads CASSQGSGLDEKLFF. The CDR3 DNA reads TGTGCCAGCAGCCAAGGGAGTGGTCTGGATGAAAAACTGTTTTTT.

This rearrangement joins TRBV20-1 to TRBJ1-3, with 11 bases lining up with TRBD1. V trimming: 5 bases; J trimming: 2 bases; junction bases outside the gene matches: 2. Germline CDR1 DFQATT, CDR2 SNEGSKA (reference sequence). The CDR3 sequence is 14 residues long. The CDR3 nucleotides are TGCAGTGCTGGACAGGGGGCGACTGGAAACACCATATATTTT. Encoded protein: CSAGQGATGNTIYF.

This clonotype was observed a handful of times. The chain carries TRBV7-6 and TRBJ1-3; possibly TRBD1 for D (6 bases). CDR1 is SGHVS, CDR2 FNYEAQ, per germline. The V and J ends lost 5 bases and 0 bases respectively, with 14 bases between them. This CDR3 contains 16 residues. The chain's CDR3 is CASSPGQPLSGNTIYF. CDR3 nucleotide sequence: TGTGCCAGCAGCCCCGGACAGCCACTCTCTGGAAACACCATATATTTT.

This clonotype was seen more than once but under ten times. This chain connects TRBV6-2 or TRBV6-3 to TRBJ2-7; 8 bases line up with TRBD2. The junction had 2 bases not matched to a gene; V was cut back by 7 bases and J by 0 bases. This CDR3 has 13 residues. Germline V lookup: CDR1 MNHEY, CDR2 SVGEGT. CDR3 loop: CASKAGGSYEQYF. DNA for the CDR3: TGTGCCAGCAAGGCGGGGGGCTCCTACGAGCAGTACTTC.

The table lists this clonotype with a few counts. The V gene is TRBV4-2, the J gene TRBJ2-7; no firm D call. Trimming shortened V by 0 bases and J by 4 bases, and 10 bases separated the two germline ends. Germline V gene sequence: CDR1 LGHNA, CDR2 YNFKEQ. This CDR3 has 14 residues. The CDR3 loop is CASSQDTGPYEQYF. CDR3 coding DNA: TGTGCCAGCAGCCAAGATACCGGGCCTTACGAGCAGTACTTC.

The chain joins TRBV29-1 to TRBJ2-5; the D gene is possibly TRBD2 (5 bases). The CDR3 is made up of 15 amino acids. Germline CDR1 reads SQVTM; CDR2 reads ANQGSEA. With 6 bases removed from V and 2 bases from J, the gap between germline ends came to 19 bases. CDR3 residues: CSVTPPGVRQETQYF. The CDR3 bases are TGCAGCGTCACCCCCCCCGGGGTCCGGCAAGAGACCCAGTACTTC.

The chain joins TRBV13 to TRBJ1-4; 7 nucleotides align to TRBD1. V gave up 5 bases and J gave up 14 bases; unmatched junction bases: 17. Germline V gene data show CDR1 as PRHDT and CDR2 as FYEKMQ (reference sequence). The CDR3 extends over 15 amino acids. DNA of the CDR3: TGTGCCAGCAGCGCCCGATTCGACAGGGAGGGAAAGCTGTTTTTT. It encodes CASSARFDREGKLFF.

In its sample, this clonotype was seen a few times. V and J are TRBV28 and TRBJ2-5; no clear D. The CDR3 runs to 15 residues. The germline V gene has CDR1 MDHEN and CDR2 SYDVKM. V was shortened by 7 bases and J by 2 bases, with 17 bases between the two germline ends. The CDR3 spells CASTPTEFGQETQYF. The CDR3 DNA follows: TGTGCCAGCACCCCGACGGAGTTCGGGCAAGAGACCCAGTACTTC.

The rearrangement joins TRBV27 to TRBJ2-3; TRBD1 is a possible D gene (6 bases). Germline V gene sequence: CDR1 MNHEY, CDR2 SMNVEV (reference sequence). The CDR3 has 17 residues. The ends were cut back, 2 bases at V and 4 bases at J, with 19 bases in the middle. The chain's CDR3 is CASSLPGTPSGADTQYF. CDR3 nucleotide sequence: TGTGCCAGCAGTTTACCCGGGACACCCTCGGGCGCAGATACGCAGTATTTT.

Only a few counts were recorded for this clonotype. V is TRBV12-5 and J is TRBJ2-1, with a weak D call TRBD1 (6 bases). The germline CDR1 and CDR2 sequences are LGHNT and FRNRAP. This CDR3 region has 16 residues. V was pared by 3 bases and J by 9 bases, with 21 bases between. CDR3 in DNA: TGTGCTAGTGGTTTAGACTTTGCAGCTCCCAGGGGTGAGCAGTTCTTC. It encodes CASGLDFAAPRGEQFF.

The chain employs TRBV12-3 or TRBV12-4 and TRBJ1-5; 10 nucleotides align to TRBD1. The V gene end was trimmed by 6 bases and the J gene end by 7 bases; junction bases not matched to a gene: 9. The CDR3 totals 15 residues. The CDR3 coding sequence is TGTGCCAGCAGCACCGGGACAGGGGACAACCAGCCCCAGCATTTT. Translating it yields CASSTGTGDNQPQHF.

This clonotype was counted only a few times. This chain links TRBV4-2 with TRBJ2-7; TRBD1 matches at 8 bases. Unmatched junction bases numbered 10, after V lost 5 bases and J lost 4 bases. Germline lookup yields CDR1 LGHNA and CDR2 YNFKEQ. This CDR3 spans 15 amino acids. CDR3 sequence reads: CASSATGTGKYEQYF. CDR3 DNA: TGTGCCAGCAGCGCAACCGGGACAGGCAAATACGAGCAGTACTTC.

This chain uses TRBV20-1 with TRBJ1-5; D remains unclear. Trimming removed 3 bases at V and 3 bases at J, with 9 bases between. CDR1 is DFQATT, CDR2 SNEGSKA, per germline (reference sequence). This CDR3 has 13 amino acids. CDR3 DNA sequence: TGCAGTGCTAGCCGGGTCTCCAATCAGCCCCAGCATTTT. It specifies CSASRVSNQPQHF.

The V and J genes are TRBV10-3 and TRBJ2-6; 11 bases agree with TRBD2. Germline V gives CDR1 ENHRY, CDR2 SYGVKD. The V and J ends lost 2 bases and 4 bases, in that order; junction bases with no gene match: 7. The CDR3 runs to 18 residues. The CDR3 nucleotides read TGTGCCATCAGTGAGGGACTAGCGGGCCGTCTAGGGGCCAACGTCCTGACTTTC. Protein: CAISEGLAGRLGANVLTF.

This clonotype was picked up a small number of times. V and J are TRBV7-2 and TRBJ1-2, with a possible D match to TRBD1 (5 bases). This CDR3 contains 14 residues. Deletions cut 5 bases from V and 2 bases from J, with 12 bases between. Germline V gene data show CDR1 as SGHTA and CDR2 as FQGNSA. DNA for the CDR3: TGTGCCAGCAGCAGGGACCGGCAAAACTATGGCTACACCTTC. Protein: CASSRDRQNYGYTF.

This clonotype was seen at least ten times. This chain connects TRBV28 to TRBJ1-4, with 7 bases fitting TRBD1. This CDR3 is built from 12 residues. Germline CDR1 MDHEN, CDR2 SYDVKM. Trimming took 6 bases from V and 5 from J; bases not matched to a gene: 0. CDR3 region: CASSRGNEKLFF. The CDR3 DNA follows: TGTGCCAGCAGCAGGGGGAATGAAAAACTGTTTTTT.

V and J are TRBV28 and TRBJ2-7; 11 positions agree with TRBD1. Germline V gene lookup returns CDR1 MDHEN and CDR2 SYDVKM. The trim removed 7 bases at V and 3 bases at J, leaving 11 bases unmatched. The CDR3 loop spans 16 amino acids. The CDR3 bases are TGTGCCAGCACCCTGGCCGGACAGGGGGCGAGCTACGAGCAGTACTTC. Translated: CASTLAGQGASYEQYF.

The table lists this clonotype with a count of one. A much larger clone is a single base away; this may be a read error. The rearrangement links TRBV7-2 to TRBJ1-2, with a possible D match to TRBD1 (5 bases). The CDR3 runs to 13 residues. The V gene's germline CDR1 is SGHTA and CDR2 FQGNSA. The CDR3 DNA is TGTGTCAGCAGCTTAGGGGCAGGATATGGCTACACCTTC. This translates into CVSSLGAGYGYTF. Full variable domain (outside the CDR3, taken from reference TRBV7-2 and TRBJ1-2): GAGVSQSPSNKVTEKGKDVELRCDPISGHTALYWYRQSLGQGLEFLIYFQGNSAPDKSGLPSDRFSAERTGGSVSTLTIQRTQQEDSAVYLCVSSLGAGYGYTFGSGTRLTVV.

The gene calls are TRBV12-3 or TRBV12-4 and TRBJ2-7; TRBD2 aligns across 11 bases. The junction had 12 bases not matched to a gene; V was cut back by 6 bases and J by 8 bases. This CDR3 has 15 residues. This chain's CDR3 is CASSPSSGRLRKQYF. DNA of the CDR3: TGTGCCAGCAGCCCATCTAGCGGGAGGCTGCGGAAGCAGTACTTC.

The chain is built from TRBV30 and TRBJ1-2; D call uncertain. The CDR3 totals 14 residues. CDR1 GTSNPN and CDR2 SVGIG come from the germline V gene (reference sequence). Deletions cut 3 bases from V and 8 bases from J, with 19 bases between. In nucleotides, the CDR3 is TGTGCCTGGAGAAAGAGAGTGGGAGGGTCCGGCTACACCTTC. Its protein is CAWRKRVGGSGYTF.

V is TRBV6-2 or TRBV6-3 and J is TRBJ2-3, with TRBD2 matching 7 bases. CDR1 is MNHEY and CDR2 is SVGEGT in the germline V gene. The junction had 4 bases not matched to a gene; V was cut back by 6 bases and J by 1 base. The CDR3 runs 14 residues. Here the CDR3 reads CASSRSGGTDTQYF. As DNA, the CDR3 is TGTGCCAGCAGCCGAAGCGGGGGCACAGATACGCAGTATTTT.

This clonotype has more than one count but fewer than ten. The chain has TRBV6-5 and TRBJ2-1; 10 bases match TRBD2. This CDR3 has 14 residues. Germline assignment: CDR1 MNHEY and CDR2 SVGAGI. Trimming at V came to 8 bases and at J to 7 bases, leaving 8 bases not matched to a gene. The DNA of the CDR3 is TGTGCCAGCTTGCCTAGCGGGAGTAGTAATGAGCAGTTCTTC. Amino acids: CASLPSGSSNEQFF.

This clonotype showed up just a few times. The chain uses TRBV11-1 and TRBJ2-5; D is possibly TRBD2 (5 bases). Germline V CDR1 and CDR2: SGHAT, FQDESV (reference sequence). V shed 4 bases and J shed 5 bases, with 20 bases lying between them. The CDR3 has 16 amino acids. The CDR3 bases are TGTGCCAGCAGCTCCCGGGGTGATCGGAGAAGTGAGACCCAGTACTTC. Residues: CASSSRGDRRSETQYF.

This chain connects TRBV21-1 to TRBJ2-1; the table assigns TRBD1, which was not confirmed against the DNA. TRBV21-1 is a pseudogene segment. The CDR3 has 15 residues. The chain's CDR3 is CASRWDTLSYNEQFF. The DNA of the CDR3 is TGTGCCAGCAGGTGGGACACGCTCTCCTACAATGAGCAGTTCTTC.

The chain joins TRBV6-5 to TRBJ1-1; D not resolved. The CDR3 runs 11 residues. The germline CDR1 and CDR2 sequences are MNHEY and SVGAGI. V lost 6 bases to trimming and J lost 9 bases, with 11 bases between them. CDR3 amino acids: CASRKDGKAFF. CDR3 DNA sequence: TGTGCCAGCAGAAAAGACGGGAAAGCTTTCTTT.

In its sample, this clonotype was seen a few times. The gene calls are TRBV5-1 and TRBJ2-5; the D gene could be TRBD1 or TRBD2 (5 bases each). This CDR3 region has 16 residues. V was pared by 5 bases and J by 2 bases, with 19 bases between. Germline V gene sequence: CDR1 SGHRS, CDR2 YFSETQ. The CDR3 DNA reads as TGCGCCAGCAGTCCACTTTCGTCGGGACGACAAGAGACCCAGTACTTC. It translates to CASSPLSSGRQETQYF.

This clonotype came up a few times. The chain is built from TRBV27 and TRBJ2-1; TRBD2 is a possible D gene (5 bases). V lost 2 bases and J 6 bases, leaving 14 bases between the germline ends. CDR1 and CDR2 from the germline V gene are MNHEY and SMNVEV (reference sequence). CDR3 length: 15 residues. Here the CDR3 reads CASSLDTGIGNEQFF. The CDR3 DNA is TGTGCCAGCAGTTTAGACACCGGGATCGGCAATGAGCAGTTCTTC.

This clonotype came up a few times. The chain employs TRBV7-9 and TRBJ2-1; possible D gene TRBD1, 7 bases. Germline CDR1 and CDR2: SEHNR and FQNEAQ (reference sequence). The CDR3 extends over 11 amino acids. V lost 8 bases and J 13 bases, leaving 15 bases between the germline ends. CDR3 residues: CASFSGGIQFF. The CDR3 DNA sequence: TGTGCCAGCTTTTCAGGGGGGATTCAGTTCTTC.